This TCR beta chain was documented in a study of cytomegalovirus exposure and HLA in healthy donors. Turning to the study itself: Earlier sequencing of approximately 200 million T cells yielded about 120 million unique TCR beta sequences.

The PCR employed 60 Vbeta primers together with 13 Jbeta primers. Profiled with immunoSEQ multiplex PCR; TCRdb holds only in-frame clones, not every one. The table has roughly 58,000 clones, 80% seen once. The CDR3 extends over 14 amino acids. V was cut by 3 bases and J by 3 bases, with 11 bases left in between. The germline V gene has CDR1 GTSNPN and CDR2 SVGIG (reference sequence). Study findings and constraints: Among immune exposure information, only CMV serostatus was available.

With respect to this clone: What it binds is unknown.

V is TRBV30 and J is TRBJ1-4; D unclear. The sample taken for sequencing was PBMCs. This TCR was sampled from a woman in her thirties or forties in good health and CMV-seronegative. In DNA form, the CDR3 reads TGTGCCTGGAGGAGGCGTTCGGCTAATGAAAAACTGTTTTTT. Its protein product is CAWRRRSANEKLFF.